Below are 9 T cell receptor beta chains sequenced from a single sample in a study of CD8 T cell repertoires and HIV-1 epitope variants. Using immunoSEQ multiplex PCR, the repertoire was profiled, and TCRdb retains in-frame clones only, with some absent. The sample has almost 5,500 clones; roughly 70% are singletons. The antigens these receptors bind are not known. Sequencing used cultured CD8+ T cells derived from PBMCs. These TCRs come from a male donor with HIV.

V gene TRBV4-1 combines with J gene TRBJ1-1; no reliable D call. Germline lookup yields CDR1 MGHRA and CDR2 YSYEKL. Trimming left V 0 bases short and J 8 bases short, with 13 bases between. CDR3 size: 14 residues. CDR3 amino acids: CASSQEVPSREAFF. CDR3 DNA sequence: TGCGCCAGCAGCCAAGAGGTCCCCTCCCGGGAAGCTTTCTTT.

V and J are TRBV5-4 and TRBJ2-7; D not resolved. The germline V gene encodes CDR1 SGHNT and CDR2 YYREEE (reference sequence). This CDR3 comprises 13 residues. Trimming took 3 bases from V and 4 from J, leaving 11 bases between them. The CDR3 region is CASSSLHLYEQYF. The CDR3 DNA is TGTGCCAGCAGCTCGTTACATCTATACGAGCAGTACTTC.

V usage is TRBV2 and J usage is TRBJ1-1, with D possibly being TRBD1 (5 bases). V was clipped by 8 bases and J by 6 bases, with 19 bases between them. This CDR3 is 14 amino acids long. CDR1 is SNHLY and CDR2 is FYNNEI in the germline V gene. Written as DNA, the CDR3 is TGTGCCAGCGCCCCAGGGCAGCGGGGGGCTGAAGCTTTCTTT. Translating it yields CASAPGQRGAEAFF.

This CDR3 is CASSVSSNQPQHF. CDR3 coding DNA: TGTGCCAGCAGTGTCTCTAGCAATCAGCCCCAGCATTTT. The chain is built from TRBV27 and TRBJ1-5; no reliable D call. V lost 5 bases, J lost 0 bases, and 5 bases lay in between. In germline, CDR1 is MNHEY, CDR2 SMNVEV (reference sequence). CDR3 length: 13 residues.

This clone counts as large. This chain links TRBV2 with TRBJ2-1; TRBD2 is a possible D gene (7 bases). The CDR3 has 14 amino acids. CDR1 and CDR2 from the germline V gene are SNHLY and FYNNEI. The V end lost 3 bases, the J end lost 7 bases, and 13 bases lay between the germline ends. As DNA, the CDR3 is TGTGCCAGCAGTGAGGGGGGGACATTGAATGAGCAGTTCTTC. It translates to CASSEGGTLNEQFF.

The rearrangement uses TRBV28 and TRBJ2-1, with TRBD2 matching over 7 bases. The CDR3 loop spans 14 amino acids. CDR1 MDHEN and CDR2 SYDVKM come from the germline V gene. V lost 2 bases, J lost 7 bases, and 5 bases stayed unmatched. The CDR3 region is CASSLVGGNNEQFF. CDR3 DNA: TGTGCCAGCAGTTTAGTGGGAGGGAATAATGAGCAGTTCTTC.

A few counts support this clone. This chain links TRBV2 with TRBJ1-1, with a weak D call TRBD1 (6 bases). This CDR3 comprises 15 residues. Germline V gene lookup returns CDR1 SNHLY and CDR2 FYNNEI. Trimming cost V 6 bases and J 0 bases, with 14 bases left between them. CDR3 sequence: CASSPGEGVNTEAFF. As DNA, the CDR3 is TGTGCCAGCAGCCCCGGGGAGGGGGTGAACACTGAAGCTTTCTTT.

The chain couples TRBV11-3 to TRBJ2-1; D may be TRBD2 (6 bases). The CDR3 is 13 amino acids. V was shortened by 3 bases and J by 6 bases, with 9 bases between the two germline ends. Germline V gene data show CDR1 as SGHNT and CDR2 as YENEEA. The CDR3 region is CASSFEGGNEQFF. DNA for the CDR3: TGTGCCAGCAGCTTTGAGGGAGGCAATGAGCAGTTCTTC.

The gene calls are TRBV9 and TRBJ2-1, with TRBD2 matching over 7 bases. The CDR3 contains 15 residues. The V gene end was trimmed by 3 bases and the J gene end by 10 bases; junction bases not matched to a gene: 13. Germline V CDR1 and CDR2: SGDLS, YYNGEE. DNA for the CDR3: TGTGCCAGCAGCGGGGCCGGGACTACCCTTGGGGAGCAGTTCTTC. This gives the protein CASSGAGTTLGEQFF.